This T cell receptor beta chain is drawn from a study of OX40 agonist ivuxolimab in advanced cancers. Study results and limitations: In general, CD8+ T cells held more expanded clones than CD4+ did, on average.

With 2 bases clipped from V and 5 bases from J, the junction kept 6 bases outside the gene matches. There are 15 residues in the CDR3. CDR1 KGHSH and CDR2 LQKENI come from the germline V gene. Clones were read by immunoSEQ multiplex PCR, and TCRdb kept only the in-frame ones, dropping some. The sample carries around 73,000 clones, 70% to 90% recorded once. Points on this clone: Its antigen is undetermined.

The rearrangement uses TRBV18 and TRBJ2-1, with TRBD2 matching 7 bases. Here the sequenced sample was CD4+ or CD8+ T cells sorted from blood, taken in a trial of the OX40 agonist ivuxolimab. The clonotype originates from an adult with an advanced solid tumor such as melanoma, head and neck, liver or kidney cancer. DNA for the CDR3: TGTGCCAGCTCACCAGGTCTAGCGGCTGACAATGAGCAGTTCTTC. As protein: CASSPGLAADNEQFF.